This T cell receptor beta chain was obtained from a study of blood T cell repertoires in COVID-19. Methods used by the authors: Researchers report that nucleated cell counts were estimated from reference gene primer amplification. The data were produced by immunoSEQ multiplex PCR, yet TCRdb's version contains in-frame clones alone and is incomplete. That table gives V, J and clone size, and the DNA gave D and trimming. The sample consists of about 230,000 clones, roughly 80% of them appearing once. The clonotype was recovered from a woman in her sixties or seventies with active or convalescent COVID-19. Sequencing was done on a sample of peripheral blood.

The CDR3 loop is CSASEGAFFYEQYF. For the CDR3, the DNA is TGCAGTGCTAGTGAGGGGGCCTTTTTCTACGAGCAGTACTTC. The rearrangement joins TRBV20-1 to TRBJ2-7, with 7 bases aligning to TRBD1. CDR1 is DFQATT and CDR2 is SNEGSKA in the germline V gene (reference sequence). The CDR3 runs to 14 residues. V dropped 3 bases and J dropped 3; count of bases not matched to a gene: 8.